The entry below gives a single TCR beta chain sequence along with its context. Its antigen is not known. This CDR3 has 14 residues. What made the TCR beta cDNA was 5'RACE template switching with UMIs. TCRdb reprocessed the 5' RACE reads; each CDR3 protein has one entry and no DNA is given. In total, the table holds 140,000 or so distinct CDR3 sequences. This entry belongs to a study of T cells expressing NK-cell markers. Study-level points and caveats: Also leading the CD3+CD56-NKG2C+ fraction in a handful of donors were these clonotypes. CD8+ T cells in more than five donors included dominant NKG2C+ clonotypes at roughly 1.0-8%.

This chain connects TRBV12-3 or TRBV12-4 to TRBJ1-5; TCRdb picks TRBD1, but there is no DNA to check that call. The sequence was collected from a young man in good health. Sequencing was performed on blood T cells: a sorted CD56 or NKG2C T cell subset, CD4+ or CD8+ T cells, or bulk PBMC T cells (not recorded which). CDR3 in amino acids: CASSSQGSNQPQHF.